The 3 T cell receptor beta chains below come from one sample, sequenced in a study of vaccination and CD4 T cells after COVID-19. Treatment meaning: approximately 9-day PBMC culture with coronavirus spike peptide pools or control peptides (ViraFEST assay). Oncomine TCR Beta short-read sequencing was applied to DNA from cultured CD4+ T cells. TCRdb re-called the PCR reads with MiXCR, one entry per CDR3 protein. The data show 20,000 to 25,000 distinct CDR3 sequences, with around 63% seen just once and 3% to 4% held by the top ten. These receptors have no identified antigens. Sequenced material: CD4+ T cells from blood, cultured in vitro. The receptors were gathered from a human donor who had recovered from COVID-19.

V is TRBV11-3 and J is TRBJ1-1; no clear D gene. The CDR3 is made up of 13 amino acids. The V and J ends lost 5 bases and 1 base respectively, with 8 bases between them. The germline V gene encodes CDR1 SGHNT and CDR2 YENEEA. CDR3 protein: CASSQRRNTEAFF. In nucleotides, the CDR3 is TGTGCCAGCAGCCAGAGGCGGAACACTGAAGCTTTCTTT. Complete variable domain (other parts from reference TRBV11-3 and TRBJ1-1): EAGVVQSPRYKIIEKKQPVAFWCNPISGHNTLYWYLQNLGQGPELLIRYENEEAVDDSQLPKDRFSAERLKGVDSTLKIQPAELGDSAVYLCASSQRRNTEAFFGQGTRLTVV.

The CDR3 coding sequence is TGTGCCAGCAGCTTAAGTGTCGGCGGGACCTACAATGAGCAGTTCTTC. It codes for CASSLSVGGTYNEQFF. The chain recombines TRBV11-3 with TRBJ2-1, with D possibly being TRBD2 (6 bases). Germline V CDR1 and CDR2: SGHNT, YENEEA. The CDR3 is 16 residues long. Trimming took off 2 bases at V and 2 bases at J, with 13 bases between the two ends.

The genes are TRBV11-3 and TRBJ2-5; D is unresolved. The CDR3 loop spans 16 amino acids. V dropped 0 bases and J dropped 5 bases, with 16 bases sitting between them. From germline, CDR1 is SGHNT and CDR2 YENEEA. The CDR3 is CASSLDRIGSRETQYF. CDR3 coding DNA: TGTGCCAGCAGCTTAGATCGTATTGGTAGCAGGGAGACCCAGTACTTC.